The T cell receptor (beta chain) described here comes from a study of shared clonotypes between healthy human individuals (dated by TCRdb to the early 2020s). Context from the whole study: A few men and two women, aged 18 to 49 years, made up the cohort. For each donor, CD4 naive and CD4 memory were each given three plates, CD8 naive was given two plates, and CD8 memory was given one plate. The study deeply sequenced blood TCR repertoires of about 5 healthy adults to estimate repertoire size and the extent of clonotype sharing between individuals. To increase sequencing depth and limit assay-specific biases, different laboratories used diverse techniques to prepare libraries and sequence TCR repertoires. Between about 0.9 and 10 billion PBMCs per donor were obtained by leukapheresis.

The donors were healthy, HIV-negative adults with no recently reported acute infections or vaccinations. Every donor was a Caucasian adult residing in Nashville, Tennessee, USA. CD4+ T cells were enriched through magnetic negative selection, after which naive cells were positively selected on CD45RA and the remaining negative fraction served as the memory subset. After blood collection by leukapheresis, PBMCs were isolated using Ficoll-Histopaque density gradient centrifugation and then cryopreserved in the vapor phase of liquid nitrogen. Analytical flow cytometry was used to check the purity and quantity of each magnetically sorted T cell population. Genomic DNA was isolated from each sorted fraction and quantified by UV absorbance on a Nanodrop 2000c. Using the deep immunoSEQ assay, TCR CDR3 regions were amplified from genomic DNA by multiplex PCR. For each cell subset, the extracted genomic DNA was distributed evenly across all wells of several immunoSEQ 96-well plates, and each plate served as one replicate. Each replicate PCR for sorted subsets received roughly 0.2 ug genomic DNA, equal to tens of thousands of T cell genomes. The purified libraries were quantified using a Qubit 3.0 fluorometer, sized with a Bioanalyzer 2100, and then quantified again using the KAPA Library Quantification kit. Every immunoSEQ 96-well plate was sequenced on a separate single-read 150-cycle Illumina NextSeq 550 flow cell. The source study handled its data this way. Because the immunoSEQ output held only junctional sequences and lacked quality scores, the filtering could not match the filtering applied to full-length reads. To assign V/J genes and CDR3, sequences were annotated using PyIR, a Python wrapper for IgBLAST v1.9, with IMGT germline references. Reads were removed for weak V/J assignments (E-value above 1e-6), missing CDR3, stop codons, out-of-frame junctions, or ambiguous translated residues. A V3J clonotype was defined by an identical inferred V gene, J gene, and CDR3 amino acid sequence. Percentage overlap between repertoires was calculated by dividing the number of shared unique clonotypes by the size of the smaller repertoire. Repertoire richness was assessed with RTK rarefaction, the Chao1 estimator, and Recon v2.1 estimates of unobserved clonotypes. Generation probabilities were computed with OLGA for all TCRbeta clonotypes obtained by the gDNA method from four donors. The source is immuneACCESS, and TCRdb retained only in-frame sequences with V and J called. Part of the clones is not carried over; for the studies checked, unresolved V genes explain less than half of this, and the remainder is unexplained. V, J and clone size are taken as reported in that table, and D and trimming were inferred from the DNA itself. The sample table lists roughly 2 million clones, approximately 95% of them with a count of one. Jointly, the top ten make up 0.1% to 0.15% of the sample.

What the study reported, not specific to this receptor: Based on pairwise subsampling, the degree of clonotype sharing among donors was expected to be affected by sequencing depth. Across a handful of donors, around 5% of naive CD4, 3% to 4% of naive CD8, under 2.5% of memory CD4, and 0.3% to 0.45% of memory CD8 clonotypes were shared. Because the study included a small number of donors, the genetic and exposure-history diversity represented was limited. Naive subsets generally had larger estimated clonotype richness than memory subsets did. Sampling was restricted to blood, and TCR repertoires in tissue are likely to differ from TCR repertoires in blood. Incomplete sequencing was indicated by rarefaction of sorted-subset datasets, despite the large sequencing depth. Compared with non-shared clonotypes, clonotypes shared by all four sorted-subset donors had higher generation probabilities.

The trim is 3 bases for V and 2 bases for J, with a gap of 11 bases between the germline ends. As encoded in the germline V gene, CDR1 is LGHNA while CDR2 is YNFKEQ. The CDR3, from cysteine to phenylalanine, totals 15 residues. Only CDR3 DNA is held: 45 bases, read in frame from base 1. In regard to this clone: This receptor's antigen is unknown. Base qualities were left out, and no much larger clone turns up one base away.

In this chain, TRBV4-2 is recombined with TRBJ2-1, with a tentative D gene TRBD2 over 6 matching bases. Sequencing input: naive CD4+ T cells sorted from blood. Read against the paper, the sample's cell subset or site label means: CD45RA+ positively selected. This receptor was obtained from a man aged 18 to 29 in good health. The encoded CDR3 is CASSQASGAYNEQFF. The DNA sequence reads TGTGCCAGCAGCCAGGCTTCGGGGGCCTACAATGAGCAGTTCTTC.